This is a list of T cell receptor beta chains from one sample in a study of shared clonotypes between healthy human individuals. Sequenced by immunoSEQ multiplex PCR; TCRdb stores in-frame clones only, minus some. The sample lists nearly 1,000,000 clones; 76% were seen once. The specimen was memory CD4+ T cells sorted from blood. The receptors were gathered from a man younger than 30 in good health. Each CDR3 is given with its conserved first and last residue. A D gene is named only where the DNA matches it firmly. Size is stated for part of the rows, as once, few or many counts, or as a class when the clone is expanded.

V	J	size	D	DNA	CDR3
TRBV7-2	TRBJ1-2	.	.	TGTGCCAGCAGCTTAGTGTCAGACCTCTATGGCTACACCTTC	CASSLVSDLYGYTF
TRBV13	TRBJ1-6	.	TRBD1	TGTGCCAGCAGCTTGGGACAGGGGGCGCGAAATTCACCCCTCCACTTT	CASSLGQGARNSPLHF
TRBV27	TRBJ1-5	.	TRBD1	TGTGCCAGCAGTCCCGTTCGGGACAGGGTACGGAATCAGCCCCAGCATTTT	CASSPVRDRVRNQPQHF
TRBV18	TRBJ2-3	.	.	TGTGCCAGCTCACCATTTCGGGACTCGCTCACAGATACGCAGTATTTT	CASSPFRDSLTDTQYF
TRBV18	TRBJ1-1	.	.	TGTGCCAGCTCACCTCAGGGGACCACTGAAGCTTTCTTT	CASSPQGTTEAFF
TRBV5-1	TRBJ2-2	.	.	TGCGCCAGCAGACCAAGTTCTCGGGTCACCGGGGAGCTGTTTTTT	CASRPSSRVTGELFF
TRBV21-1	TRBJ1-1	.	.	TGTGCCAGCAGCGACATGATGGGGGACACTGAAGCTTTCTTT	CASSDMMGDTEAFF
TRBV2	TRBJ2-1	.	TRBD2	TGTGCCAGCAAGGGGACTAGCGGGGCATACAATGAGCAGTTCTTC	CASKGTSGAYNEQFF
TRBV4-3	TRBJ1-4	.	TRBD1	TGCGCCAGCAGCCACGACAGGGCTGAAGAAAAACTGTTTTTT	CASSHDRAEEKLFF
TRBV12-5	TRBJ1-5	once	.	TGTGCTAGTGGTCGGGGTGAGGCCGACAATCAGCCCCAGCATTTT	CASGRGEADNQPQHF
TRBV30	TRBJ2-7	few	.	TGTGCCTGGAGTGTTCGGGGGTCCTACGAGCAGTACTTC	CAWSVRGSYEQYF
TRBV2	TRBJ2-2	few	.	TGTGCCAGCAGTTCTCACACCGGGGAGCTGTTTTTT	CASSSHTGELFF
TRBV30	TRBJ1-5	.	.	TGTGCCTGGAGTGTACTCGGGGTTATTGGGCAGCCCCAGCATTTT	CAWSVLGVIGQPQHF
TRBV28	TRBJ2-7	.	.	TGTGCCAGCAGTGCTGGGAGACAGGACCAGTACTTC	CASSAGRQDQYF
TRBV7-9	TRBJ1-2	.	.	TGTGCCAGCAGCGCCCCCTCCGCTAACTATGGCTACACCTTC	CASSAPSANYGYTF
TRBV19	TRBJ1-2	.	.	TGTGCCAGTAGTATAGGACAGACCGACTATGGCTACACCTTC	CASSIGQTDYGYTF
TRBV6-5	TRBJ1-1	.	.	TGTGCCAGCAGTGCACGAGGGTTTTCGACTGAAGCTTTCTTT	CASSARGFSTEAFF
TRBV2	TRBJ2-1	.	.	TGTGCCAGCGGGGCTACTAGGACCTACAATGAGCAGTTCTTC	CASGATRTYNEQFF